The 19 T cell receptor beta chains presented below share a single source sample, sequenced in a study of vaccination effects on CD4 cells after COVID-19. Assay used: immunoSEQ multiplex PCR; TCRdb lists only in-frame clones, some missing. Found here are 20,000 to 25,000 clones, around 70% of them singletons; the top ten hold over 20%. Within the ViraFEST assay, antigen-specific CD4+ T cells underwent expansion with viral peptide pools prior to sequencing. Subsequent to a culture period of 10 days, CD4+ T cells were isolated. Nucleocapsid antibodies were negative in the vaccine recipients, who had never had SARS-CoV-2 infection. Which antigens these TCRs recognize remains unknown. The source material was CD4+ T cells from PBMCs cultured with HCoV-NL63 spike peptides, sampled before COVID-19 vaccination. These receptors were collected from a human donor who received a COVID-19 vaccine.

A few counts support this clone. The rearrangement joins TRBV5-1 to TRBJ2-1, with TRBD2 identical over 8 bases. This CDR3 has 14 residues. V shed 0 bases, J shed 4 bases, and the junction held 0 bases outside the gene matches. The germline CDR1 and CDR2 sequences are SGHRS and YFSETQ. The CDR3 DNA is TGCGCCAGCAGCTTGGGACTAGCGTACAATGAGCAGTTCTTC. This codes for CASSLGLAYNEQFF. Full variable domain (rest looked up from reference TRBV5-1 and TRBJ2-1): KAGVTQTPRYLIKTRGQQVTLSCSPISGHRSVSWYQQTPGQGLQFLFEYFSETQRNKGNFPGRFSGRQFSNSRSEMNVSTLELGDSALYLCASSLGLAYNEQFFGPGTRLTVL.

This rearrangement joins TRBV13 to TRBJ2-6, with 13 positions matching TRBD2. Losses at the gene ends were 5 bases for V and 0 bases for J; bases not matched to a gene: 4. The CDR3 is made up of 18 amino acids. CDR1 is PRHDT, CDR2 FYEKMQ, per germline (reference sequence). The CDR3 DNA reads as TGTGCCAGCAGCCCGGGACTAGCGGGGATCTCTGGGGCCAACGTCCTGACTTTC. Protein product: CASSPGLAGISGANVLTF.

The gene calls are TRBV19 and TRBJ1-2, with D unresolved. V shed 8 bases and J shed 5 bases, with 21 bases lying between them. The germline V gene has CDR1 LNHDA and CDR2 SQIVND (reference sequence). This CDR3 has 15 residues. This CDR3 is CASVAASTDIYGYTF. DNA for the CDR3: TGTGCCAGTGTTGCCGCGTCAACCGATATATATGGCTACACCTTC. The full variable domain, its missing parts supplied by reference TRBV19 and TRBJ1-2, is DGGITQSPKYLFRKEGQNVTLSCEQNLNHDAMYWYRQDPGQGLRLIYYSQIVNDFQKGDIAEGYSVSREKKESFPLTVTSAQKNPTAFYLCASVAASTDIYGYTFGSGTRLTVV.

Here the CDR3 DNA reads TGTGCCATCAGGCAAGAAGCGGTAGTAAACAATGAGCAGTTCTTC. This gives the protein CAIRQEAVVNNEQFF. This sequence joins TRBV10-3 and TRBJ2-1; TRBD2 is a possible D gene (5 bases). The CDR3 consists of 15 residues. Germline CDR1 is ENHRY and CDR2 is SYGVKD. V was pared by 6 bases and J by 5 bases, with 17 bases between.

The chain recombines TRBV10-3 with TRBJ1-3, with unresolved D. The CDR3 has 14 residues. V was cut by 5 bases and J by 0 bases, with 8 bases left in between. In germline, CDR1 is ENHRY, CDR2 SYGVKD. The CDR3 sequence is CAISPDGSGNTIYF. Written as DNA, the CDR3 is TGTGCCATCAGTCCCGACGGCTCTGGAAACACCATATATTTT.

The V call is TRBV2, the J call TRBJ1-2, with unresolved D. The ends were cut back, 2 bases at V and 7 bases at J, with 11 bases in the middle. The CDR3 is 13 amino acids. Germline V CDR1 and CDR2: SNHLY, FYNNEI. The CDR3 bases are TGTGCCAGCAGTGAATTAGGGTCCGGTGGCTACACCTTC. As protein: CASSELGSGGYTF.

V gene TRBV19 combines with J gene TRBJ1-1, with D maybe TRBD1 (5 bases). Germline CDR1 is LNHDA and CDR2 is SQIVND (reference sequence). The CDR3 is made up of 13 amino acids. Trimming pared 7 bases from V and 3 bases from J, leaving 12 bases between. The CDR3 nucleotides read TGTGCCAGTAAGAAAGGGGCGGACACTGAAGCTTTCTTT. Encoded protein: CASKKGADTEAFF.

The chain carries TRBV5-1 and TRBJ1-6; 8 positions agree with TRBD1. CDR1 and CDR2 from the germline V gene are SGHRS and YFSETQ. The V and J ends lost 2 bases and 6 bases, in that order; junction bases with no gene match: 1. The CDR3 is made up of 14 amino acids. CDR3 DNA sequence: TGCGCCAGCAGCTTCGGACAGGGTAATTCACCCCTCCACTTT. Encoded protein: CASSFGQGNSPLHF.

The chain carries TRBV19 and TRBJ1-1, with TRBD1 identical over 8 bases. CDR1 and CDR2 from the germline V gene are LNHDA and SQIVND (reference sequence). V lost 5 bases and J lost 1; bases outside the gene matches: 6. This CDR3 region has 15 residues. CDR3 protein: CASSHSDRENTEAFF. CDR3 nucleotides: TGTGCCAGTAGTCACTCGGACAGGGAGAACACTGAAGCTTTCTTT.

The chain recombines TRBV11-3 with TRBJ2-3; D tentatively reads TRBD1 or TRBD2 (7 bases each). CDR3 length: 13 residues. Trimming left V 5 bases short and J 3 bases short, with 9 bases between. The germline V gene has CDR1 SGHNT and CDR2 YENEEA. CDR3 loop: CASSQGGTDTQYF. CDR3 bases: TGTGCCAGCAGCCAGGGGGGGACAGATACGCAGTATTTT.

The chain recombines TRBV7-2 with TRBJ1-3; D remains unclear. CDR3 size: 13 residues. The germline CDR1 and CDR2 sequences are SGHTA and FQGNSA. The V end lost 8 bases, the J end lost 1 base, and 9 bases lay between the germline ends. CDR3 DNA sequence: TGTGCCAGCTCTAGTTTTTCTGGAAACACCATATATTTT. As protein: CASSSFSGNTIYF.

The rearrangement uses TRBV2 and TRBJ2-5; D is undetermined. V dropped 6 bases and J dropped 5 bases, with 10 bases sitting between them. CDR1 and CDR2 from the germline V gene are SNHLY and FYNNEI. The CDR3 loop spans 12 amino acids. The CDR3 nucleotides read TGTGCCAGCAGGGCTAACGTGGAGACCCAGTACTTC. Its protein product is CASRANVETQYF.

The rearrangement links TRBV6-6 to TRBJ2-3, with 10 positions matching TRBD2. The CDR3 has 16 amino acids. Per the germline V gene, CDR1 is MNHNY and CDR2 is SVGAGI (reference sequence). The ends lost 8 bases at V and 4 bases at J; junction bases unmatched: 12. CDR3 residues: CASVPRASGGSDTQYF. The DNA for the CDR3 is TGTGCCAGCGTTCCGAGGGCTAGCGGGGGTTCAGATACGCAGTATTTT.

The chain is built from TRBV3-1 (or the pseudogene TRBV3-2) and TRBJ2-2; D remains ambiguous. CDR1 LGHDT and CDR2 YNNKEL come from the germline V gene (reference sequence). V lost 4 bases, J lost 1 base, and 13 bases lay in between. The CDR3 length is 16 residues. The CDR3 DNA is TGTGCCAGCAGCCTTCTCGGGCTATGGAACACCGGGGAGCTGTTTTTT. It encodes CASSLLGLWNTGELFF.

The CDR3: CASSLVIRGYTF. As DNA, the CDR3 is TGTGCCAGCAGCCTCGTTATACGGGGCTACACCTTC. This chain joins TRBV7-9 and TRBJ1-2; D gene unclear. The CDR3 covers 12 residues. The germline V gene has CDR1 SEHNR and CDR2 FQNEAQ (reference sequence). The ends were cut back, 5 bases at V and 8 bases at J, with 12 bases in the middle.

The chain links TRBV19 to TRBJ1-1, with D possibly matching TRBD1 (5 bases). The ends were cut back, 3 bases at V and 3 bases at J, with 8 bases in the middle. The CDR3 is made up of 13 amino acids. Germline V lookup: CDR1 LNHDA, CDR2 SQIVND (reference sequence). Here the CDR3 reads CASSMKGDTEAFF. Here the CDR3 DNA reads TGTGCCAGTAGTATGAAAGGGGACACTGAAGCTTTCTTT.

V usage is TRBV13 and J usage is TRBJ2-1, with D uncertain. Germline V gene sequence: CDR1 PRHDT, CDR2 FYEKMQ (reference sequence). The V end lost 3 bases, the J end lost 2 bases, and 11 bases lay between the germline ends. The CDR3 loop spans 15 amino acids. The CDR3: CASSFLDPAYNEQFF. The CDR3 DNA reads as TGTGCCAGCAGCTTCTTGGACCCGGCCTACAATGAGCAGTTCTTC.

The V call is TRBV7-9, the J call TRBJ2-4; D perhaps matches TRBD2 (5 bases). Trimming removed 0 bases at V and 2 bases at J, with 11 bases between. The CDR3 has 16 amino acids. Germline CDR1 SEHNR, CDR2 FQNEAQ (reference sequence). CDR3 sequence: CASSLAASLTKNIQYF. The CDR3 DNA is TGTGCCAGCAGCTTAGCGGCTAGCCTAACCAAAAACATTCAGTACTTC.

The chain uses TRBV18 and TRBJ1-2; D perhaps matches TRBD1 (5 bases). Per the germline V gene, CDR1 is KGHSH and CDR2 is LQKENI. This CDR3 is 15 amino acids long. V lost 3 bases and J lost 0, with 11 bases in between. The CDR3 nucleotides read TGTGCCAGCTCACCGGGGACCGTAGCTAACTATGGCTACACCTTC. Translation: CASSPGTVANYGYTF.